This T cell receptor beta chain was captured in a study of neurological immune-mediated disorders. This clonotype was seen a single time. A read error may produce the germline difference seen at one junction end. TCRdb reprocessed the 5' RACE reads with MiXCR, giving one entry per CDR3 protein. Found here are about 21,000 distinct CDR3 sequences, more than 14% of them singletons; the top ten hold around 14%. This clonotype was obtained from a female donor with HTLV-1-associated myelopathy (HAM/TSP). The sample consisted of PBMCs.

CDR3: CANSQDPGTQYEQYF. Written as DNA, the CDR3 is TGCGCCAACAGCCAAGATCCCGGGACCCAGTACGAGCAGTACTTC. This rearrangement joins TRBV4-1 to TRBJ2-7, with D possibly called TRBD1 or TRBD2 (5 bases each). CDR3 length equals 15 residues. CDR1 and CDR2 from the germline V gene are MGHRA and YSYEKL.